This TCR beta chain was recovered during a study of T cell responses to AZD1222 COVID-19 vaccine. Study-wide context: Second-dose schedules of about 4 or about 12 weeks were combined. Study conclusions and caveats: Reports indicate that nearly half of spike-specific TCRs are directed at unmutated variant regions. Spike-specific TCR breadth and depth went up after people got two AZD1222 doses. Donors were chiefly white British, with a greater number of females, and clonal diversity was perhaps underestimated.

Concerning this clone: Its target is unknown.

Assay used: immunoSEQ multiplex PCR; TCRdb lists only in-frame clones, some missing. The data contain tens of thousands of clones, 87% of them singletons. The receptor's source is an adult in good health. The sample in question was peripheral blood, obtained on day 0 of AZD1222 vaccination.

The CDR3 is CASSHGTSSYNEQFF. The CDR3 DNA follows: TGTGCCAGCAGTCATGGGACTAGCTCCTACAATGAGCAGTTCTTC. This chain links TRBV9 with TRBJ2-1, with TRBD2 matching over 8 bases. The CDR3 sequence is 15 residues long. CDR1 is SGDLS, CDR2 YYNGEE, per germline. The J segment lost 0 bases and the V segment lost 5 bases, leaving 4 bases of the junction unmatched.